Listed below are T cell receptor beta chains from one sample, sequenced in a study of metastatic and nonmetastatic thyroid tumors. TCRdb re-called the PCR reads via MiXCR. The repertoire holds around 26,000 clones, 10% to 15% seen once, with approximately 17% in the top ten. The sample taken for sequencing was blood. Receptors originate from a female donor with papillary thyroid cancer or a benign thyroid nodule (not recorded which). Some clones in this sample may be carry-over from other donors' samples. CDR3s include the opening cysteine and the closing phenylalanine or tryptophan. D genes are given only for firm matches. Clone size is stated in some rows and not others, as once, few, many or a class when expanded.

TGTGCCAGTAGTATAGGGGGACAGGACTATGGCTACACCTTC,CASSIGGQDYGYTF,TRBD1,many,TRBJ1-2,TRBV19
TGTGCCAGTAGAGTCCGGGACAGATTATACAATGAGCAGTTCTTC,CASRVRDRLYNEQFF,TRBD1,many,TRBJ2-1,TRBV19
TGTGCCAGCAGTGACCGGGCCTCGCCCCAGCATTTT,CASSDRASPQHF,NA,many,TRBJ1-5,TRBV12-3/TRBV12-4
TGTGCCAGCTCACCACTCTCGGACAGCTACAATGAGCAGTTCTTC,CASSPLSDSYNEQFF,NA,many,TRBJ2-1,TRBV18
TGTGCCTGGACCGGGACTAGCGCCTCGCGGTACTTC,CAWTGTSASRYF,TRBD2,many,TRBJ2-7,TRBV30
TGCAGCGTCAGACTAGCGGGAGCCTCCTCCTACGAGCAGTACTTC,CSVRLAGASSYEQYF,TRBD2,few,TRBJ2-7,TRBV29-1
TGTGCCAGCAGCCTAGGGAGACAGTTCGGGGAGCTGTTTTTT,CASSLGRQFGELFF,NA,few,TRBJ2-2,TRBV27
TGTGCCAGTAGTATTGGGCGGGACTACGACGAGCAGTACTTC,CASSIGRDYDEQYF,TRBD2,many,TRBJ2-7,TRBV19
TGTGCCAGCAGCCCACTCCTGGCGTCGTCACCCCTCCACTTT,CASSPLLASSPLHF,NA,few,TRBJ1-6,TRBV6-2/TRBV6-3
TGTGCCATCAGTCCAGGACAGGGGAATTCCTACGAGCAGTACTTC,CAISPGQGNSYEQYF,TRBD1,many,TRBJ2-7,TRBV10-3
TGTGCCAGCAGTTATAGGCAGAGGGCCACCTACGAGCAGTACTTC,CASSYRQRATYEQYF,NA,many,TRBJ2-7,TRBV28
TGCGCCAGCAGCTTGGTCCCGGTCTCGAACACCGGGGAGCTGTTTTTT,CASSLVPVSNTGELFF,NA,many,TRBJ2-2,TRBV5-1
TGTGCCAGCAGTCTTGACAGGGTACCCTACAATGAGCAGTTCTTC,CASSLDRVPYNEQFF,TRBD1,many,TRBJ2-1,TRBV3-1
TGTGCCGGCACTGCACCGACAGGGGCCTACGAGCAGTACTTC,CAGTAPTGAYEQYF,TRBD1,many,TRBJ2-7,TRBV28
TGTGCCAGCAGCGCACAGTGGGACTTGGTCTCTGGGGCCAACGTCCTGACTTTC,CASSAQWDLVSGANVLTF,NA,many,TRBJ2-6,TRBV6-5
TGCAGTGCGATACACCCGACCAAATACGAGCAGTACTTC,CSAIHPTKYEQYF,NA,many,TRBJ2-7,TRBV20-1
TGTGCCAGTACCACCACCCAGGCAGACACCGGGGAGCTGTTTTTT,CASTTTQADTGELFF,NA,few,TRBJ2-2,TRBV19
TGTGCCAGCAGTAGGGACGGGGGAGGCGAGGGAAACATTCAGTACTTC,CASSRDGGGEGNIQYF,NA,many,TRBJ2-4,TRBV25-1
TGTGCCAGCAGCTTAGATGAGCTGCTCAATGAGCAGTTCTTC,CASSLDELLNEQFF,NA,many,TRBJ2-1,TRBV11-3
TGTGCCAGCAGCCGAAGCGGGTGTGCATACGTGCAGTACTTC,CASSRSGCAYVQYF,NA,once,TRBJ2-7,TRBV7-9
TGTGCCAGCAGTGAACAGGTCGGGGGTCAGCCCCAGCATTTT,CASSEQVGGQPQHF,NA,few,TRBJ1-5,TRBV6-1
TGCAGTGCTAGAGATGCGGCAGGGGACTATAGCAATCAGCCCCAGCATTTT,CSARDAAGDYSNQPQHF,NA,many,TRBJ1-5,TRBV20-1
TGTGCCAGCAGCTCACCGGGACAGGGAAGCTCACCCCTCCACTTT,CASSSPGQGSSPLHF,TRBD1,NA,TRBJ1-6,TRBV11-2
TGTGCCATCAGTGTGAGGGCCGGGGGGCACCGTTCTGGTAAACAAGAGACCCAGTACTTC,CAISVRAGGHRSGKQETQYF,NA,many,TRBJ2-5,TRBV10-3
TGTGCCAGCTCAGTGCCCCAAGCACTCCGCTACACCTTC,CASSVPQALRYTF,NA,many,TRBJ1-2,TRBV18
TGTGCCAGCAGTAATAGAGGGATAGACGGTTTTGAGACACAGTACTTC,CASSNRGIDGFETQYF,NA,NA,TRBJ2-5,TRBV28
TGTGCCAGTAGTATTGGAGTCCATTCTATCTATGGCTACACCTTC,CASSIGVHSIYGYTF,NA,many,TRBJ1-2,TRBV19
TGTGCCATCAGTGGACAGGGGTCCTTCTCCAATCAGCCCCAGCATTTT,CAISGQGSFSNQPQHF,TRBD1,many,TRBJ1-5,TRBV10-3
TGTGCCAGCAGCGTAGTAGCGGGGAACTCTGGGGCCAACGTCCTGACTTTC,CASSVVAGNSGANVLTF,TRBD2,many,TRBJ2-6,TRBV9
TGTGCCAGCAGCACATATGGGACAAACACCGGGGAGCTGTTTTTT,CASSTYGTNTGELFF,NA,many,TRBJ2-2,TRBV7-9
TGTGCCAGCAGCTTAGGAACGGGAGGGCGTAATGAGCAGTTCTTC,CASSLGTGGRNEQFF,TRBD2,medium-sized,TRBJ2-1,TRBV11-2
TGTGCCAGCAGGGAAGGGACAGGGCGAGAGACCCAGTACTTC,CASREGTGRETQYF,TRBD1,many,TRBJ2-5,TRBV2
TGTGCCAGCAAGATTTACAATTCACCCCTCCACTTT,CASKIYNSPLHF,NA,many,TRBJ1-6,TRBV12-3/TRBV12-4
TGTGCCAGTAGTGAGACAGGGGGGACTGGAGCGCAGTATTTT,CASSETGGTGAQYF,TRBD1,many,TRBJ2-3,TRBV19
TGTGCCAGTAATATGGCTAGCGGGGGGAACACCGGGGAGCTGTTTTTT,CASNMASGGNTGELFF,TRBD2,many,TRBJ2-2,TRBV5-3
TGCGCCAGCAGTGGTGTGATGTCCTACGAGCAGTACTTC,CASSGVMSYEQYF,NA,many,TRBJ2-7,TRBV10-2
TGTGCCTGGAAAGGGGCCCTAGCGGGAGGAGGAGAGACCCAGTACTTC,CAWKGALAGGGETQYF,TRBD2,many,TRBJ2-5,TRBV30
TGTGCCAGCAGTGCCCCCGGGACAGAGGACCTTTATAGCAATCAGCCCCAGCATTTT,CASSAPGTEDLYSNQPQHF,TRBD1,many,TRBJ1-5,TRBV28
TGTGCCAGTGGAGCCCAAGAGACCCAGTACTTC,CASGAQETQYF,NA,many,TRBJ2-5,TRBV6-1
TGTGCCGGTTGTAAGGGCGACGGACTGAGGGACGCCAAAAACATTCAGTACTTT,CAGCKGDGLRDAKNIQYF,NA,NA,TRBJ2-4,TRBV28
TGTGCCAGCGAGAGGGGCTCTGGGGCCAACGTCCTGACTTTC,CASERGSGANVLTF,NA,many,TRBJ2-6,TRBV28
TGTGCCAGCAGTTACGGCGGTACTAGCACAGATACGCAGTATTTT,CASSYGGTSTDTQYF,NA,many,TRBJ2-3,TRBV6-5
TGTGCCAGCAGTTCGCGGCTTGGGGGTGAAGCTTTCTTT,CASSSRLGGEAFF,NA,medium-sized,TRBJ1-1,TRBV6-1
TGTGCCAGCAGGAATGGAGGACAGGGGGCGTACACTGAAGCTTTCTTT,CASRNGGQGAYTEAFF,TRBD1,many,TRBJ1-1,TRBV6-1
TGTGCCAGTAGTAAGGGCGTAAACTATGGCTACACCTTC,CASSKGVNYGYTF,NA,many,TRBJ1-2,TRBV19
TGTGCCAGCAGTTTACCCGACAATGAGCAGTTCTTC,CASSLPDNEQFF,NA,many,TRBJ2-1,TRBV27
TGCAGTGCTAGGATTGGGGAGGGTGAAGCTTTCTTT,CSARIGEGEAFF,NA,many,TRBJ1-1,TRBV20-1
TGCAGCGTTAAGGACGGGAGTGTCACCGGGGAGCTGTTTTTT,CSVKDGSVTGELFF,NA,many,TRBJ2-2,TRBV29-1
TGTGCCAGCATGCCCCTTAGCTCCTACAATGAGCAGTTCTTC,CASMPLSSYNEQFF,NA,many,TRBJ2-1,TRBV2